This T cell receptor beta chain was recorded in a study of blood T cells in healthy people across ages. A second about 7 to 11 cycle PCR used barcoded and J-beta primers. A template-switch adaptor that had 12 random nucleotides put a tag on each cDNA molecule. From the 5' RACE reads, TCRdb called clonotypes with MiXCR, one entry per CDR3 protein. In the table there are roughly 570,000 distinct CDR3 sequences, 25% to 30% of which are singletons. Per the germline V gene, CDR1 is MNHEY and CDR2 is SVGAGI. This CDR3 comprises 17 residues. This clonotype appeared a few times. The junction departs from germline at one end; a sequencing error may be responsible. Ranging in age from roughly 6 to 95, the donors were healthy Caucasian individuals from Russia. Peripheral blood, approximately 10 milliliters per donor, was collected.

This clonotype was obtained from a woman in her seventies in good health. The specimen was blood. V usage is TRBV6-5 and J usage is TRBJ1-4, with D tentatively TRBD1 (5 bases). The CDR3 DNA reads as TGTGCCAGCAGTTACCCTAAAGGGACGGCAACTAATGAAAAACTGCTTTTT. It encodes CASSYPKGTATNEKLLF.